This T cell receptor beta chain is from a study of cytomegalovirus exposure and HLA in healthy donors. The PCR was carried out with 60 Vbeta primers and 13 Jbeta primers. In the original analysis: Counted up in a later analysis, unique TCR beta chains came to about 80 million, with roughly 11 million shared. The method was immunoSEQ multiplex PCR; TCRdb's version includes in-frame clones alone and lacks a portion of them. The DNA gave D and trimming, while V, J and clone size come from that table. The sample has more than 75,000 clones; 79% are singletons. This CDR3 has 14 amino acids. Trimming took 6 bases from V and 1 from J, leaving 15 bases between them. CDR1 GTSNPN and CDR2 SVGIG come from the germline V gene (reference sequence).

The gene calls are TRBV30 and TRBJ1-2, with D uncertain. The specimen was PBMCs. The TCR comes from a woman in her thirties or forties in good health and CMV-seropositive. CDR3 in DNA: TGTGCCTGTACCCCGGCGAGGCTTAACTATGGCTACACCTTC. This codes for CACTPARLNYGYTF.